This TCR beta chain stems from a study of PD-1 blockade in classical Hodgkin lymphoma. J gave up 6 bases and V 11 bases, and 8 bases lay outside the gene matches. The CDR3 contains 13 residues. CDR1 is ENHRY, CDR2 SYGVKD, per germline. Relapses following autologous stem cell transplantation were seen in all patients, with brentuximab vedotin exposure varying. Sequencing was performed with immunoSEQ multiplex PCR; in TCRdb, only in-frame clones are kept and a portion is missing. Of about 13,000 clones listed, around 83% were seen once; the top ten hold about 26%. The starting material was peripheral blood mononuclear cells (PBMCs), obtained at baseline. The chain couples TRBV10-3 to TRBJ1-5, with 9 bases fitting TRBD1. The TCR was taken from a human donor with classical Hodgkin lymphoma. The CDR3 is CAVRDREGQPQHF. The CDR3 region has the DNA TGTGCCGTCCGGGACAGGGAAGGTCAGCCCCAGCATTTT.